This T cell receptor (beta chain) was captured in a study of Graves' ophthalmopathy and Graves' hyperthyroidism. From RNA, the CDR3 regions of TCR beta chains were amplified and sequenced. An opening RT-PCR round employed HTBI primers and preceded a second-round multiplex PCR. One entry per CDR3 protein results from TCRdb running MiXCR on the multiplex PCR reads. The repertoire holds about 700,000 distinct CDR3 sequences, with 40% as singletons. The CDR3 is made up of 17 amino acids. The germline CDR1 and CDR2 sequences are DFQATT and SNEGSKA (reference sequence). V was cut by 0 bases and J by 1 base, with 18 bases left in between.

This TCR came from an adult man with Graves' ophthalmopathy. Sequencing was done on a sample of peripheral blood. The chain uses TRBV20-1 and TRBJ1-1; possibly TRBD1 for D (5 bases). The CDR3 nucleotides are TGCAGTGCTAGAGATGGCCGGGGCGGAGTGGCGAACACTGAAGCTTTCTTT. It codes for CSARDGRGGVANTEAFF.